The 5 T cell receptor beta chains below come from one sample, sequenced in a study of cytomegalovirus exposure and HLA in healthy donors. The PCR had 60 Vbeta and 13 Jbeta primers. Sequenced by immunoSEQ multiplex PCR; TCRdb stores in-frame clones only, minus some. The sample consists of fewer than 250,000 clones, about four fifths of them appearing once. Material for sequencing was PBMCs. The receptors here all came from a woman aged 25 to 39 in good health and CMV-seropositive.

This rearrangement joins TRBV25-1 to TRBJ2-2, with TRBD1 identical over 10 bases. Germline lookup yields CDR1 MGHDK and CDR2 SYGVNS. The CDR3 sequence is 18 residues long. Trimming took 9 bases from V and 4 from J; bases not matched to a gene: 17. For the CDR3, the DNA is TGTGCCAGTCAACCGGGACAGGGGCAAGAAGAGTCCACCGGGGAGCTGTTTTTT. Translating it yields CASQPGQGQEESTGELFF.

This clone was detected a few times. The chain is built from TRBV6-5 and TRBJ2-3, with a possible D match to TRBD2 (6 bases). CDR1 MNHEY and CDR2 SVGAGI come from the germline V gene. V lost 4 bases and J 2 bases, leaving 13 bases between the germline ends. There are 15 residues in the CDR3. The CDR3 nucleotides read TGTGCCAGCAGTTCAGCTCGGGGGTTCACAGATACGCAGTATTTT. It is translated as CASSSARGFTDTQYF.

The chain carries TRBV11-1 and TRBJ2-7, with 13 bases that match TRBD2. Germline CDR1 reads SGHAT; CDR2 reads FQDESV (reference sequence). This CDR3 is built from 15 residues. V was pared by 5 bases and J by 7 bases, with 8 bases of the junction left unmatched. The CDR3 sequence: CASSIRLAGGSEQYF. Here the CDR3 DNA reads TGTGCCAGCAGCATAAGACTAGCGGGAGGTTCTGAGCAGTACTTC.

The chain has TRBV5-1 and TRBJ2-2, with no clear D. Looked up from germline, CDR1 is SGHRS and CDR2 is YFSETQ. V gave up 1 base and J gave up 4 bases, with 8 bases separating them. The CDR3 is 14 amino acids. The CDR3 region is CASSLLQITGELFF. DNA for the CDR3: TGCGCCAGCAGCTTGCTACAGATCACCGGGGAGCTGTTTTTT.

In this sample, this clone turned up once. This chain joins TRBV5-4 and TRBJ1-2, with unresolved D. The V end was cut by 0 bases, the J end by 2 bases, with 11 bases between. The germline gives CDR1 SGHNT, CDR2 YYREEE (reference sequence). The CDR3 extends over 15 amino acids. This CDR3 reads CASSLVEARNYGYTF. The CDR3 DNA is TGTGCCAGCAGCTTGGTCGAAGCTCGGAACTATGGCTACACCTTC.